The 17 T cell receptor beta chains in this list originate from one sample, sequenced in a study of blood T cell repertoires in COVID-19. Sequencing used immunoSEQ multiplex PCR; TCRdb keeps in-frame clones, though not all of them. The top ten hold 2% to 3% of the sample, which has roughly 150,000 clones, roughly 86% seen once. The sample comprised peripheral blood. The receptors originated from a woman aged 80 or over with COVID-19, enrolled during active disease.

This clone was detected only a few times. The chain links TRBV6-4 to TRBJ1-2, with D possibly matching TRBD1 (6 bases). CDR1 MRHNA and CDR2 SNTAGT come from the germline V gene. The CDR3 contains 13 residues. The V and J ends lost 5 bases and 2 bases respectively, with 9 bases between them. The CDR3 region has the DNA TGTGCCAGCAGTTCCACAGGGAACTATGGCTACACCTTC. This codes for CASSSTGNYGYTF.

V usage is TRBV9 and J usage is TRBJ2-3; TRBD2 might be the D (5 bases). V was cut by 5 bases and J by 5 bases, with 18 bases left in between. The germline V gene has CDR1 SGDLS and CDR2 YYNGEE. The length of the CDR3 is 15 residues. CDR3 coding DNA: TGTGCCAGCAGGAGAAAAGGGAGAGTTGGAGATACGCAGTATTTT. This encodes CASRRKGRVGDTQYF.

This clone was counted a single time. Here the CDR3 reads CASSLQTGGTGELFF. The DNA for the CDR3 is TGTGCCAGCAGCTTACAAACAGGGGGAACCGGGGAGCTGTTTTTT. This chain uses TRBV7-2 with TRBJ2-2; 8 bases align to TRBD1. The CDR3 has 15 residues. Germline CDR1 SGHTA, CDR2 FQGNSA. The V segment lost 2 bases and the J segment 5 bases; nucleotides outside the gene matches: 4.

This clone was picked up one time. The chain has TRBV2 and TRBJ2-1; 9 bases are a match to TRBD2. V shed 6 bases, J shed 2 bases, and the junction held 11 bases outside the gene matches. This CDR3 comprises 17 residues. The V gene's germline CDR1 is SNHLY and CDR2 FYNNEI. This CDR3 is CASRGGSGSTPYNEQFF. In DNA, the CDR3 is TGTGCCAGCAGGGGAGGTAGCGGGAGTACCCCCTACAATGAGCAGTTCTTC.

The chain couples TRBV9 to TRBJ1-3; D not resolved. Germline CDR1 SGDLS, CDR2 YYNGEE. The CDR3 is 17 residues long. V lost 0 bases to trimming and J lost 0 bases, with 13 bases between them. The CDR3: CASSVDPHAGSGNTIYF. The CDR3 coding sequence is TGTGCCAGCAGCGTAGACCCCCACGCAGGCTCTGGAAACACCATATATTTT.

The chain couples TRBV7-2 to TRBJ2-7, with D tentatively TRBD2 (5 bases). Germline V gene lookup returns CDR1 SGHTA and CDR2 FQGNSA. The CDR3 has 15 amino acids. V dropped 5 bases and J dropped 3 bases, with 17 bases sitting between them. This chain's CDR3 is CASSPTALAHYEQYF. The CDR3 nucleotides are TGTGCCAGCAGCCCAACGGCTCTAGCTCACTACGAGCAGTACTTC.

V gene TRBV5-1 combines with J gene TRBJ1-4; D perhaps matches TRBD1 (6 bases). The CDR3 consists of 15 residues. CDR1 is SGHRS and CDR2 is YFSETQ in the germline V gene. V lost 4 bases and J lost 4, with 14 bases in between. The CDR3 DNA reads TGCGCCAGCAGCCTGTACAGGGAAAATAATGAAAAACTGTTTTTT. Protein: CASSLYRENNEKLFF.

V usage is TRBV5-1 and J usage is TRBJ2-7, with 7 bases identical to TRBD1. The trim removed 0 bases at V and 6 bases at J, leaving 9 bases unmatched. The CDR3 spans 15 residues. In germline, CDR1 is SGHRS, CDR2 YFSETQ. CDR3 loop: CASSLAAYRGSEQYF. In nucleotides, the CDR3 is TGCGCCAGCAGCTTGGCGGCCTACAGGGGCAGCGAGCAGTACTTC.

This chain connects TRBV6-5 to TRBJ2-2; 11 bases map to TRBD2. The CDR3 runs to 16 residues. Germline-derived CDR1 and CDR2 are MNHEY and SVGAGI. With V trimmed by 4 bases and J by 9 bases, 10 bases remained unmatched. The CDR3 DNA reads TGTGCCAGCAGTTCCTTAGCGGGAGGGCTTCTGCGGGAGCTGTTTTTT. It specifies CASSSLAGGLLRELFF.

The chain has TRBV3-1 (or the pseudogene TRBV3-2) and TRBJ2-6; 7 positions match TRBD1. This CDR3 has 13 amino acids. Germline assignment: CDR1 LGHDT and CDR2 YNNKEL (reference sequence). V was pared by 1 base and J by 12 bases, with 3 bases of the junction left unmatched. The CDR3 region has the DNA TGTGCCAGCAGCCAAGGGACAGGTGGCGTCCTGACTTTC. Translation gives CASSQGTGGVLTF.

V usage is TRBV3-1 (or the pseudogene TRBV3-2) and J usage is TRBJ1-2, with no clear D. The CDR3 has 13 residues. The germline CDR1 and CDR2 sequences are LGHDT and YNNKEL (reference sequence). V shed 5 bases and J shed 6 bases, with 13 bases lying between them. CDR3 loop: CASSVTSRNGYTF. The CDR3 nucleotides read TGTGCCAGCAGCGTAACCTCGCGGAATGGCTACACCTTC.

The gene calls are TRBV6-2 or TRBV6-3 and TRBJ1-5, with D possibly matching TRBD1 (5 bases). The germline CDR1 and CDR2 sequences are MNHEY and SVGEGT. V gave up 6 bases and J gave up 2 bases, with 14 bases separating them. CDR3 length equals 15 residues. The CDR3 here is CASSTTGGRNQPQHF. Written as DNA, the CDR3 is TGTGCCAGCAGCACCACCGGGGGACGCAATCAGCCCCAGCATTTT.

V is TRBV7-2 and J is TRBJ2-7; D is undetermined. CDR1 is SGHTA, CDR2 FQGNSA, per germline. The CDR3 spans 13 residues. The V and J ends lost 1 base and 1 base respectively, with 5 bases between them. Here the CDR3 DNA reads TGTGCCAGCAGCTTAGACTCTTCCTACGAGCAGTACTTC. Its protein product is CASSLDSSYEQYF.

This sequence joins TRBV6-5 and TRBJ2-7; 7 bases agree with TRBD2. The CDR3 runs 15 residues. Looked up from germline, CDR1 is MNHEY and CDR2 is SVGAGI. V lost 1 base and J lost 5; bases outside the gene matches: 8. The CDR3 is CASSYWGGSRHEQYF. The CDR3 DNA sequence: TGTGCCAGCAGTTACTGGGGCGGGAGCCGCCACGAGCAGTACTTC.

This clone was detected only once. This rearrangement joins TRBV5-4 to TRBJ2-7; 9 nucleotides align to TRBD1. This CDR3 has 12 residues. V was pared by 3 bases and J by 6 bases, with 1 base of the junction left unmatched. The germline gives CDR1 SGHNT, CDR2 YYREEE (reference sequence). CDR3 DNA sequence: TGTGCCAGCAGCTCGGGACAGGGCGAGCAGTACTTC. Amino acid sequence: CASSSGQGEQYF.

The rearrangement joins TRBV9 to TRBJ1-1; maybe TRBD1 (5 bases). The germline gives CDR1 SGDLS, CDR2 YYNGEE. With 0 bases removed from V and 3 bases from J, the gap between germline ends came to 12 bases. CDR3 size: 15 residues. The CDR3 DNA is TGTGCCAGCAGCGTAGAAGCGCGCAGGGACACTGAAGCTTTCTTT. It is translated as CASSVEARRDTEAFF.

As concerns this clone: This CDR3 is also generated by other DNA sequences in the sample. The V and J genes are TRBV7-2 and TRBJ2-7; 8 bases align to TRBD1. Trimming cost V 2 bases and J 3 bases; bases outside gene matches: 3. Germline CDR1 reads SGHTA; CDR2 reads FQGNSA. CDR3 size: 14 residues. CDR3 bases: TGTGCCAGCAGCTTATTACAGGGGGACTACGAGCAGTACTTC. Translated: CASSLLQGDYEQYF.